These T cell receptor beta chains were read from a single sample in a study of T-cell memory formation after mild COVID-19. TCRdb re-called the 5' RACE reads with MiXCR, one entry per CDR3 protein. This repertoire shows more than 450,000 distinct CDR3 sequences, roughly 18% found once; its top ten account for approximately 12%. The sample comprised PBMCs or a T cell subset sorted from them (not recorded which). Receptor source: an adult woman who had mild COVID-19 (a few samples of this study predate the infection). Cell type and time point are not known. CDR3s include the opening cysteine and the closing phenylalanine or tryptophan. A D gene is named only where the DNA matches it firmly. Some rows have no size entry. The others give once, few or many, or a class for an expanded clone.

v_gene	abundance	d_gene	j_gene	CDR3aa	CDR3nt
TRBV5-4	-	-	TRBJ1-1	CASSRGDGSSEAFF	TGTGCCAGCAGCCGAGGGGACGGGTCCTCTGAAGCTTTCTTT
TRBV7-8	-	TRBD1	TRBJ2-7	CASSEGTGTFSYEQYF	TGTGCCAGCAGCGAGGGGACAGGGACCTTTTCCTACGAGCAGTACTTC
TRBV29-1	few	TRBD1	TRBJ1-4	CSVLGTGTNEKLFF	TGCAGCGTGTTAGGGACAGGGACTAATGAAAAACTGTTTTTT
TRBV5-1	-	-	TRBJ1-1	CASSHLRGSEAFF	TGCGCCAGCAGCCACCTACGAGGGTCTGAAGCTTTCTTT
TRBV5-5	-	-	TRBJ2-3	CASNDLAQGADTQYF	TGTGCCAGCAACGATCTGGCCCAGGGAGCAGATACGCAGTATTTT
TRBV20-1	few	-	TRBJ2-1	CSARWVRSYNEQFF	TGCAGTGCTAGGTGGGTTCGGTCCTACAATGAGCAGTTCTTC
TRBV6-2/TRBV6-3	few	TRBD1	TRBJ1-5	CASSYRGQGSNQPQHF	TGTGCCAGCAGTTACCGGGGACAGGGAAGCAATCAGCCCCAGCATTTT
TRBV4-2	-	-	TRBJ2-3	CASSQDGDTDTQYF	TGTGCCAGCAGCCAAGATGGGGACACAGATACGCAGTATTTT
TRBV20-1	-	-	TRBJ1-1	CSAQWDTLNTEAFF	TGCAGTGCTCAGTGGGACACTTTGAACACTGAAGCTTTCTTT
TRBV15	-	-	TRBJ2-5	CATSRGAGAGFQETQYF	TGTGCCACCAGCAGAGGGGCAGGGGCAGGGTTCCAAGAGACCCAGTACTTC
TRBV30	-	-	TRBJ1-5	CAWNGGGNQPQHF	TGTGCCTGGAATGGGGGAGGCAATCAGCCCCAGCATTTT
TRBV2	few	-	TRBJ2-3	CASTLRQLRGTDTQYF	TGTGCCAGTACCCTCAGACAGCTCAGAGGCACAGATACGCAGTATTTT
TRBV5-5	few	-	TRBJ1-5	CASSFTTGIQPQHF	TGTGCCAGCAGCTTCACCACAGGGATTCAGCCCCAGCATTTT
TRBV29-1	-	-	TRBJ1-1	CSVVQWELNTEAFF	TGCAGCGTCGTCCAGTGGGAGTTGAACACTGAAGCTTTCTTT